The T cell receptor (beta chain) under discussion was sequenced for a study of OX40 agonist ivuxolimab in advanced cancers. Turning to the study itself: Dose-escalation patients' cancers were hepatocellular carcinoma, melanoma, renal cell or head and neck cancer. Prior anti-PD-1, anti-PD-L1 or anti-CTLA-4 therapy was allowed; roughly 40% had some.

Any history of autoimmune disease or systemic immunosuppression disqualified patients. With 1 base clipped from V and 4 bases from J, the junction kept 11 bases outside the gene matches. CDR3 length: 16 amino acids. The germline gives CDR1 SQVTM, CDR2 ANQGSEA. Profiled with immunoSEQ multiplex PCR; TCRdb holds only in-frame clones, not every one. The sample has 77,000 or so clones, about 93% seen once. The source is an adult with an advanced solid tumor such as melanoma, head and neck, liver or kidney cancer. This specimen was CD4+ or CD8+ T cells sorted from blood, taken in a trial of the OX40 agonist ivuxolimab. The chain has TRBV29-1 and TRBJ2-5, with 8 bases fitting TRBD2. The CDR3 DNA follows: TGCAGCGTTGAAGTCTTGCGGGGGGCCGTTGGAGAGACCCAGTACTTC. As protein: CSVEVLRGAVGETQYF.